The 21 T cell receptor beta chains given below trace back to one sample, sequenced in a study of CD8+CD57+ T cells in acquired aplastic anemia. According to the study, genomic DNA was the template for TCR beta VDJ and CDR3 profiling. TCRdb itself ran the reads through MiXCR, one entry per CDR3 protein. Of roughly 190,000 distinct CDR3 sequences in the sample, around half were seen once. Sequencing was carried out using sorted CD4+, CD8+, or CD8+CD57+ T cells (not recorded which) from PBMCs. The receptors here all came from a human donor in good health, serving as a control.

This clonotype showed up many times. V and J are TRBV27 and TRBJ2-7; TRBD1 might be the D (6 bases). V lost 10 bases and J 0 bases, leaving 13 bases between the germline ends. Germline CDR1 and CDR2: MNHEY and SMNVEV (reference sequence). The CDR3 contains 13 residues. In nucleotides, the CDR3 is TGTGCCACCCGCGGACAGAGCTCCTACGAGCAGTACTTC. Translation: CATRGQSSYEQYF.

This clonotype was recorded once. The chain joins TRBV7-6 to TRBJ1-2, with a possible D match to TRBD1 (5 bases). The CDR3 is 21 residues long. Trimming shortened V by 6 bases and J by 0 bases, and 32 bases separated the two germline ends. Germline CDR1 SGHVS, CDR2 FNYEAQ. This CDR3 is CASSSMRGLAGGSETNYGYTF. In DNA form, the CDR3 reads TGTGCCAGCAGTTCGATGCGGGGACTAGCGGGGGGGAGTGAGACTAACTATGGCTACACCTTC.

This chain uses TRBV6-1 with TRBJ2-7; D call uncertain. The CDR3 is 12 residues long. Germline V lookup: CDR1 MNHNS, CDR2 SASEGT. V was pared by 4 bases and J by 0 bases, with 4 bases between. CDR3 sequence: CASSGVSYEQYF. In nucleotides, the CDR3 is TGTGCCAGCAGTGGGGTCTCCTACGAGCAGTACTTC.

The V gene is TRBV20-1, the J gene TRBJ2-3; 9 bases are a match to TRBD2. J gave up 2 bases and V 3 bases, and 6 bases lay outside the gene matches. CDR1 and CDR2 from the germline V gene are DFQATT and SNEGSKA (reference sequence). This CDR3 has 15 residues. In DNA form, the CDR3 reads TGCAGTGCTAGTGGGCTAGCGGGGCTCACAGATACGCAGTATTTT. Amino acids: CSASGLAGLTDTQYF.

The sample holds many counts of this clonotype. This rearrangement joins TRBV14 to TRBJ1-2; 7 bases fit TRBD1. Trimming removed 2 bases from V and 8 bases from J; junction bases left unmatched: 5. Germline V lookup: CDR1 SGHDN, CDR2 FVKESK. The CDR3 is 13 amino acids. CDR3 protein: CASSQQGGYGYTF. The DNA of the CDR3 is TGTGCCAGCAGCCAACAAGGGGGCTACGGCTACACCTTC. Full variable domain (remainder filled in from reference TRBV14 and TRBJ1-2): EAGVTQFPSHSVIEKGQTVTLRCDPISGHDNLYWYRRVMGKEIKFLLHFVKESKQDESGMPNNRFLAERTGGTYSTLKVQPAELEDSGVYFCASSQQGGYGYTFGSGTRLTVV.

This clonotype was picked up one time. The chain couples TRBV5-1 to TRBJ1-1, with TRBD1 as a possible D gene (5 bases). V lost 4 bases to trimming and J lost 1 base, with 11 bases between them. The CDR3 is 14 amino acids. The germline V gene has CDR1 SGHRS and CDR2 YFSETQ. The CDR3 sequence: CASSPDGQNTEAFF. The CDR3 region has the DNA TGCGCCAGCAGCCCGGACGGACAGAACACTGAAGCTTTCTTT.

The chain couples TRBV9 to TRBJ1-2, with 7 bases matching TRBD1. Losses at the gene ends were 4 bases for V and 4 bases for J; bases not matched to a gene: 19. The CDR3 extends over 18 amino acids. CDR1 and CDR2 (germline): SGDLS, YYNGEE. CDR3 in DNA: TGTGCCAGCAGCACAGGAGATTCCGGGACAGCGTCTACCTATGGCTACACCTTC. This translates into CASSTGDSGTASTYGYTF.

The CDR3 here is CASNAGTGGFSGNTIYF. The CDR3 DNA is TGCGCCAGCAACGCCGGGACAGGGGGCTTCTCTGGAAACACCATATATTTT. The chain uses TRBV10-2 and TRBJ1-3, with 12 positions matching TRBD1. V lost 7 bases, J lost 0 bases, and 7 bases stayed unmatched. From germline, CDR1 is WSHSY and CDR2 SAAADI. This CDR3 is built from 17 residues.

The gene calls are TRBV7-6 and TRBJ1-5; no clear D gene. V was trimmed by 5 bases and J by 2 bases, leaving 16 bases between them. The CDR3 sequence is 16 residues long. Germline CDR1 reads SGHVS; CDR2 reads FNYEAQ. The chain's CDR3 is CASSPSTKGGNQPQHF. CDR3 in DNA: TGTGCCAGCAGCCCCTCGACTAAGGGAGGCAATCAGCCCCAGCATTTT. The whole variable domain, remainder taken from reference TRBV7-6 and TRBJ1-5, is GAGVSQSPRYKVTKRGQDVALRCDPISGHVSLYWYRQALGQGPEFLTYFNYEAQQDKSGLPNDRFSAERPEGSISTLTIQRTEQRDSAMYRCASSPSTKGGNQPQHFGDGTRLSIL.

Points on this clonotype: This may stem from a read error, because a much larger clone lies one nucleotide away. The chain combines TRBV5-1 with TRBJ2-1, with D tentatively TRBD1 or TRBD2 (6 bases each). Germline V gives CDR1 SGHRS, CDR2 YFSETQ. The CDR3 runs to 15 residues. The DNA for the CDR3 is TGTACCAGCAGCGTAGGAGGGGGTTCCTACAATGAGCAGTTCTTC. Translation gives CTSSVGGGSYNEQFF. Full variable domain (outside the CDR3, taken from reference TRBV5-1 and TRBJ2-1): KAGVTQTPRYLIKTRGQQVTLSCSPISGHRSVSWYQQTPGQGLQFLFEYFSETQRNKGNFPGRFSGRQFSNSRSEMNVSTLELGDSALYLCTSSVGGGSYNEQFFGPGTRLTVL.

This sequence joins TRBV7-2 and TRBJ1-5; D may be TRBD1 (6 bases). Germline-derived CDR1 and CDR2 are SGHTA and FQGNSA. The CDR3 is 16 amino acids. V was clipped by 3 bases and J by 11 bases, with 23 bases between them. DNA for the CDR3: TGTGCCAGCAGCTTTGGGACTAGCGGGGGCCAAGAGACCCAGCATTTT. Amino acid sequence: CASSFGTSGGQETQHF.

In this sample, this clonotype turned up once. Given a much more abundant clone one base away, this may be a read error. This CDR3 reads CASSYVHNQPQHF. Written as DNA, the CDR3 is TGTGCCAGCAGTTACGTCCACAATCAGCCCCAGCATTTT. V is TRBV6-5 and J is TRBJ1-5; D remains ambiguous. Trimming cost V 2 bases and J 3 bases, with 5 bases left between them. From germline, CDR1 is MNHEY and CDR2 SVGAGI. There are 13 residues in the CDR3.

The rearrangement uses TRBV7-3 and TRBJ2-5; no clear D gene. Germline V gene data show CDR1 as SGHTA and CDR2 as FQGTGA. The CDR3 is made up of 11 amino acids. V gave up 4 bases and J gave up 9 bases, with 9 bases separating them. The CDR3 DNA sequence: TGTGCCAGCAGCTCCCCGCTAGCCCAGTACTTC. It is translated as CASSSPLAQYF.

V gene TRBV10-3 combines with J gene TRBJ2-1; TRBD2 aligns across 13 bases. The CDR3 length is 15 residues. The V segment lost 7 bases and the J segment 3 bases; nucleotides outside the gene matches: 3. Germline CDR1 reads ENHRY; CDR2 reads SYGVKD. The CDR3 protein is CAITGLAGVYNEQFF. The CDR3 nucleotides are TGTGCCATCACCGGACTAGCGGGGGTCTACAATGAGCAGTTCTTC.

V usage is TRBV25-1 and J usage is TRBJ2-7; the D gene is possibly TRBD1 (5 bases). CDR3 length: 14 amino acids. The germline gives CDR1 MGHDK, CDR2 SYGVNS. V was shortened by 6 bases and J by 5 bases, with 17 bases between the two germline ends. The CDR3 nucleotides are TGTGCCAGCAGCTTAAGACCTCAGGGCAACGAGCAGTACTTC. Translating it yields CASSLRPQGNEQYF.

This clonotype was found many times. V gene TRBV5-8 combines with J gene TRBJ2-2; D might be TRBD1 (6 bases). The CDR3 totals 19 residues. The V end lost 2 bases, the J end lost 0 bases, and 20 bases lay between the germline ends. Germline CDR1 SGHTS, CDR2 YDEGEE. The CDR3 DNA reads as TGTGCCAGCAGCTTCAGAAGGACAGCGATCGCTACGAACACCGGGGAGCTGTTTTTT. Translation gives CASSFRRTAIATNTGELFF. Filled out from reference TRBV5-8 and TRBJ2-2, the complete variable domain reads EAGVTQSPTHLIKTRGQQATLRCSPISGHTSVYWYQQALGLGLQFLLWYDEGEERNRGNFPPRFSGRQFPNYSSELNVNALELEDSALYLCASSFRRTAIATNTGELFFGEGSRLTVL.

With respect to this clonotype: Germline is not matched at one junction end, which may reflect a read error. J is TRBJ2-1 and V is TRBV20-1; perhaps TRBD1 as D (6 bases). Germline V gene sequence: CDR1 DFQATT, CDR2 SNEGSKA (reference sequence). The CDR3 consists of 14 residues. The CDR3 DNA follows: TGCAGTGCTAGAGCGGGTACAGGGTACAACGAGCAGTTCTTC. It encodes CSARAGTGYNEQFF.

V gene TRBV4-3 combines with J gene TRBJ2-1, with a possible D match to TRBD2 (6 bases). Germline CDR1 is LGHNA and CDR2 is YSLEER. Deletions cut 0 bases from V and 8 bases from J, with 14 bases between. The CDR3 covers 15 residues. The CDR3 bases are TGCGCCAGCAGCCAAGAAAGGGACTTAGAGCATGAGCAGTTCTTC. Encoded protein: CASSQERDLEHEQFF.

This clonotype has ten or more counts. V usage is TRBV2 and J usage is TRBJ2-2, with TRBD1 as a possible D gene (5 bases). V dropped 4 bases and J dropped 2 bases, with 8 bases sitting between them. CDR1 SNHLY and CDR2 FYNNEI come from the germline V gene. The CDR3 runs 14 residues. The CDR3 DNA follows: TGTGCCAGCAGTGGTCAGGGAAACACCGGGGAGCTGTTTTTT. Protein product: CASSGQGNTGELFF.

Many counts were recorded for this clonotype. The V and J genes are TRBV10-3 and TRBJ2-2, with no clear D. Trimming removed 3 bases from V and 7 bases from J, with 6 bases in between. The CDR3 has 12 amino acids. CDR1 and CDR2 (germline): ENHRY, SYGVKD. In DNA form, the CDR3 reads TGTGCCATCAGTGATGGGTACGGGGAGCTGTTTTTT. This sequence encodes CAISDGYGELFF.

CDR3 sequence reads: CATDSGEETQYF. The CDR3 DNA is TGTGCCACCGACAGTGGCGAGGAGACCCAGTACTTC. The chain links TRBV10-3 to TRBJ2-5, with D possibly TRBD1 on 5 matching bases. V lost 10 bases to trimming and J lost 5 bases, with 14 bases between them. CDR1 and CDR2 from the germline V gene are ENHRY and SYGVKD. This CDR3 comprises 12 residues.